A single T cell receptor (beta chain) is shown here with its context. Some clones are missing from TCRdb's copy, which holds only in-frame ones; the method was immunoSEQ multiplex PCR. Here the sample spans 70,000 to 95,000 clones, 80% to 95% being singletons. This sample stems from a study of control samples from healthy donors and cancer patients. After removal of 4 bases from V and 5 bases from J, the junction contained 3 bases not matched to a gene. The CDR3 contains 15 residues. In germline, CDR1 is MDHEN, CDR2 SYDVKM. This chain connects TRBV28 to TRBJ1-6; 9 bases fit TRBD1. The clonotype comes from a woman aged 40 to 50 with lung cancer. The specimen was PBMCs. The CDR3 nucleotides are TGTGCCAGCAGTTCGGGACAGGGTAATAATTCACCCCTCCACTTT. This encodes CASSSGQGNNSPLHF.